The 21 T cell receptor beta chains below all came from one sample that was sequenced in a study of cytomegalovirus exposure and HLA in healthy donors. PCR amplification relied on 60 Vbeta primers (plus 13 Jbeta primers). Assay used: immunoSEQ multiplex PCR; TCRdb lists only in-frame clones, some missing. The profile shows about 160,000 clones, approximately 84% of them singletons. Sequenced input: PBMCs. The receptors were gathered from a woman between 45 and 60 years old in good health and CMV-seropositive.

The chain recombines TRBV7-3 with TRBJ2-1, with 10 nucleotides matching TRBD2. V shed 5 bases and J 3 bases; nucleotides not matched to a gene: 4. Germline V gene sequence: CDR1 SGHTA, CDR2 FQGTGA. The CDR3 sequence is 15 residues long. The CDR3 DNA follows: TGTGCCAGCAGCACGAGACTAGCGGGCTACAATGAGCAGTTCTTC. As protein: CASSTRLAGYNEQFF.

The chain employs TRBV27 and TRBJ1-1, with a possible D match to TRBD1 (5 bases). The CDR3 loop spans 14 amino acids. V lost 2 bases and J 2 bases, leaving 9 bases between the germline ends. Germline CDR1 and CDR2: MNHEY and SMNVEV (reference sequence). The CDR3 sequence: CASSLRQTNTEAFF. CDR3 in DNA: TGTGCCAGCAGTTTAAGACAGACAAACACTGAAGCTTTCTTT.

This clone was recorded only once. This chain joins TRBV4-1 and TRBJ2-5, with TRBD2 identical over 11 bases. The CDR3 has 15 residues. Germline V gene lookup returns CDR1 MGHRA and CDR2 YSYEKL. Trimming cost V 4 bases and J 5 bases; bases outside gene matches: 6. In nucleotides, the CDR3 is TGCGCCAGCAGCCGCCAACTAGCGGGGGAGGAGACCCAGTACTTC. Its protein is CASSRQLAGEETQYF.

The V call is TRBV6-4, the J call TRBJ2-2, with 9 bases lining up with TRBD2. CDR3 length equals 16 residues. Germline CDR1 MRHNA, CDR2 SNTAGT. V lost 3 bases to trimming and J lost 1 base; unmatched junction nucleotides: 3. The CDR3 sequence: CASSDGLARNTGELFF. The DNA for the CDR3 is TGTGCCAGCAGTGATGGACTAGCGCGGAACACCGGGGAGCTGTTTTTT.

This clone was detected only a few times. The chain employs TRBV4-3 and TRBJ2-3; TRBD2 aligns across 9 bases. The V segment lost 1 base and the J segment 3 bases; nucleotides outside the gene matches: 14. This CDR3 region has 19 residues. From germline, CDR1 is LGHNA and CDR2 YSLEER. The CDR3 bases are TGCGCCAGCAGCCAAGCTTATACCGGGGGGGGACTAGCAACAGATACGCAGTATTTT. Protein sequence: CASSQAYTGGGLATDTQYF.

This clone was seen a single time. The chain links TRBV27 to TRBJ2-7; D may be TRBD1 (5 bases). The germline V gene encodes CDR1 MNHEY and CDR2 SMNVEV (reference sequence). With 5 bases removed from V and 2 bases from J, the gap between germline ends came to 13 bases. The CDR3 contains 14 residues. The CDR3 nucleotides are TGTGCCAGCAGTCCCTCACAGGAACCCTACGAGCAGTACTTC. It encodes CASSPSQEPYEQYF.

The chain couples TRBV7-9 to TRBJ1-2, with D unresolved. V lost 8 bases, J lost 7 bases, and 11 bases lay in between. The CDR3 is 11 amino acids. The germline V gene encodes CDR1 SEHNR and CDR2 FQNEAQ (reference sequence). The CDR3 DNA is TGTGCCAGCGAGGTGGTCTCTGGCTACACCTTC. Amino acid sequence: CASEVVSGYTF.

V gene TRBV28 combines with J gene TRBJ1-2, with 7 bases matching TRBD1. There are 13 residues in the CDR3. V shed 6 bases and J 8 bases; nucleotides not matched to a gene: 9. Germline V CDR1 and CDR2: MDHEN, SYDVKM. CDR3 amino acids: CASSPGQFFGYTF. As DNA, the CDR3 is TGTGCCAGCAGCCCGGGACAGTTCTTCGGCTACACCTTC.

The chain combines TRBV18 with TRBJ2-2; the D gene is possibly TRBD2 (6 bases). The CDR3 is 15 amino acids. The germline gives CDR1 KGHSH, CDR2 LQKENI. Trimming shortened V by 6 bases and J by 0 bases, and 11 bases separated the two germline ends. This chain's CDR3 is CASSQGGANTGELFF. The CDR3 DNA sequence: TGTGCCAGCTCCCAGGGAGGCGCGAACACCGGGGAGCTGTTTTTT.

This clone was observed once. This sequence joins TRBV5-4 and TRBJ2-6; D is possibly TRBD1 (5 bases). This CDR3 is built from 15 residues. From germline, CDR1 is SGHNT and CDR2 YYREEE (reference sequence). V was pared by 3 bases and J by 4 bases, with 11 bases between. CDR3: CASSSQGTGANVLTF. In DNA, the CDR3 is TGTGCCAGCAGCTCTCAGGGTACCGGGGCCAACGTCCTGACTTTC.

The chain employs TRBV7-2 and TRBJ1-3, with 8 bases matching TRBD1. Germline CDR1 reads SGHTA; CDR2 reads FQGNSA. The CDR3 spans 16 residues. The V gene end was trimmed by 6 bases and the J gene end by 0 bases; junction bases not matched to a gene: 7. The CDR3 spells CASRRQGPSSGNTIYF. DNA of the CDR3: TGTGCCAGCAGGAGACAGGGGCCATCCTCTGGAAACACCATATATTTT.

V gene TRBV28 combines with J gene TRBJ2-5; 12 positions match TRBD2. V lost 5 bases to trimming and J lost 4 bases; unmatched junction nucleotides: 8. The CDR3 runs to 16 residues. CDR1 MDHEN and CDR2 SYDVKM come from the germline V gene. CDR3 residues: CASSAPSGRGRETQYF. CDR3 nucleotide sequence: TGTGCCAGCAGTGCTCCTAGCGGGAGGGGTCGAGAGACCCAGTACTTC.

The rearrangement uses TRBV9 and TRBJ2-5; 10 bases align to TRBD2. This CDR3 comprises 16 residues. J gave up 2 bases and V 2 bases, and 6 bases lay outside the gene matches. CDR1 is SGDLS, CDR2 YYNGEE, per germline. The CDR3, as DNA: TGTGCCAGCAGCGTTCTCGTAGCGGGGGGTCAAGAGACCCAGTACTTC. As protein: CASSVLVAGGQETQYF.

The J gene is TRBJ2-1, the V gene TRBV11-3; D is perhaps TRBD2 (6 bases). The germline gives CDR1 SGHNT, CDR2 YENEEA. The CDR3 is made up of 16 amino acids. The germline V and J ends were trimmed by 1 base and 5 bases, with 15 bases remaining between them. Written as DNA, the CDR3 is TGTGCCAGCAGCTTAGGAGGTGGGAGGACTAACAATGAGCAGTTCTTC. Protein product: CASSLGGGRTNNEQFF.

The chain joins TRBV28 to TRBJ1-5, with a weak D call TRBD1 (6 bases). Germline CDR1 and CDR2: MDHEN and SYDVKM. This CDR3 spans 15 amino acids. Trimming shortened V by 6 bases and J by 4 bases, and 16 bases separated the two germline ends. Here the CDR3 reads CASRWGGTPNQPQHF. CDR3 DNA: TGTGCCAGCAGGTGGGGGGGGACACCAAATCAGCCCCAGCATTTT.

This sequence joins TRBV2 and TRBJ1-1, with 10 bases matching TRBD1. Looked up from germline, CDR1 is SNHLY and CDR2 is FYNNEI. The CDR3 is 19 residues long. The junction had 13 bases not matched to a gene; V was cut back by 3 bases and J by 0 bases. This CDR3 is CASSDPLSGTGALNTEAFF. The CDR3 DNA reads TGTGCCAGCAGTGATCCCTTGTCGGGGACAGGGGCCTTGAACACTGAAGCTTTCTTT. The full variable domain, in which reference TRBV2 and TRBJ1-1 provide the parts outside the CDR3, is EPEVTQTPSHQVTQMGQEVILRCVPISNHLYFYWYRQILGQKVEFLVSFYNNEISEKSEIFDDQFSVERPDGSNFTLKIRSTKLEDSAMYFCASSDPLSGTGALNTEAFFGQGTRLTVV.

The V gene is TRBV19, the J gene TRBJ1-1; D is possibly TRBD1 (6 bases). Trimming pared 4 bases from V and 7 bases from J, leaving 16 bases between. This CDR3 is 14 amino acids long. Germline V gene lookup returns CDR1 LNHDA and CDR2 SQIVND (reference sequence). CDR3 loop: CASSNLGRGGEAFF. CDR3 DNA: TGTGCCAGTAGTAACCTAGGGAGGGGGGGTGAAGCTTTCTTT.

The J gene is TRBJ1-1, the V gene TRBV2; D remains ambiguous. The ends were cut back, 1 base at V and 0 bases at J, with 3 bases in the middle. From germline, CDR1 is SNHLY and CDR2 FYNNEI. The CDR3 length is 13 residues. The CDR3 nucleotides read TGTGCCAGCAGTGAAGGAGTGAACACTGAAGCTTTCTTT. The encoded protein is CASSEGVNTEAFF.

This rearrangement joins TRBV13 to TRBJ2-1, with 13 bases that match TRBD2. With V trimmed by 4 bases and J by 8 bases, 8 bases remained unmatched. Germline lookup yields CDR1 PRHDT and CDR2 FYEKMQ (reference sequence). The CDR3 is 16 residues long. CDR3 protein: CASSSLTSGRVYEQFF. The CDR3 coding sequence is TGTGCCAGCAGCTCCCTCACTAGCGGGAGGGTCTATGAGCAGTTCTTC.

The genes are TRBV7-2 and TRBJ2-1, with D possibly being TRBD1 (6 bases). The germline V gene encodes CDR1 SGHTA and CDR2 FQGNSA. The V gene lost 8 bases and the J gene lost 6 bases, with 14 bases spanning the gap. There are 13 residues in the CDR3. CDR3 sequence (DNA): TGTGCCAGCCGGACAGCCCTGGGCAATGAGCAGTTCTTC. It encodes CASRTALGNEQFF.

V usage is TRBV6-1 and J usage is TRBJ1-2, with TRBD1 as a possible D gene (6 bases). Germline V CDR1 and CDR2: MNHNS, SASEGT. Trimming cost V 2 bases and J 8 bases, with 12 bases left between them. This CDR3 spans 13 amino acids. The CDR3 region has the DNA TGTGCCAGCAGTGAAAGGACAGCCGGGGGCTACACCTTC. Protein sequence: CASSERTAGGYTF.